These 30 T cell receptor beta chains originate from one sample sequenced in a study of blood T cells in healthy people across ages. Through a sample-barcoded 5' primer and a J-beta primer mix, a second PCR was run for roughly 6 to 12 cycles. TCRdb itself ran the 5' RACE reads through MiXCR, one entry per CDR3 protein. Of some 1,800,000 distinct CDR3 sequences in the sample, approximately 40% were seen once. The material sequenced was blood. Receptors were obtained from a human donor in good health.

This chain joins TRBV5-4 and TRBJ2-1; D ambiguous. The CDR3 covers 12 residues. V shed 2 bases and J shed 8 bases, with 8 bases lying between them. The germline V gene encodes CDR1 SGHNT and CDR2 YYREEE (reference sequence). The CDR3 protein is CASSFTEDEQFF. The CDR3 DNA reads as TGTGCCAGCAGCTTCACGGAAGATGAGCAGTTCTTC. Drawing the rest from reference TRBV5-4 and TRBJ2-1, the complete variable domain is ETGVTQSPTHLIKTRGQQVTLRCSSQSGHNTVSWYQQALGQGPQFIFQYYREEENGRGNFPPRFSGLQFPNYSSELNVNALELDDSALYLCASSFTEDEQFFGPGTRLTVL.

The rearrangement uses TRBV6-2 or TRBV6-3 and TRBJ2-1; no firm D call. This CDR3 comprises 15 residues. From germline, CDR1 is MNHEY and CDR2 SVGEGT. V was trimmed by 4 bases and J by 6 bases, leaving 16 bases between them. CDR3 protein: CASSLALPNLNEQFF. For the CDR3, the DNA is TGTGCCAGCAGTTTAGCCTTACCGAACCTCAATGAGCAGTTCTTC.

The chain uses TRBV7-9 and TRBJ2-1; 10 positions agree with TRBD1. Germline assignment: CDR1 SEHNR and CDR2 FQNEAQ (reference sequence). The J segment lost 3 bases and the V segment lost 5 bases, leaving 7 bases of the junction unmatched. The CDR3 sequence is 16 residues long. CDR3 sequence reads: CASSAAGTGVYNEQFF. As DNA, the CDR3 is TGTGCCAGCAGCGCAGCCGGGACAGGGGTCTACAATGAGCAGTTCTTC. Full variable domain (rest looked up from reference TRBV7-9 and TRBJ2-1): DTGVSQNPRHKITKRGQNVTFRCDPISEHNRLYWYRQTLGQGPEFLTYFQNEAQLEKSRLLSDRFSAERPKGSFSTLEIQRTEQGDSAMYLCASSAAGTGVYNEQFFGPGTRLTVL.

V gene TRBV4-3 combines with J gene TRBJ2-1, with no clear D. Germline loops: CDR1 LGHNA, CDR2 YSLEER. V dropped 0 bases and J dropped 2 bases, with 8 bases sitting between them. This CDR3 spans 15 amino acids. CDR3 DNA: TGCGCCAGCAGCCAAGACAGCTCTACCTACAATGAGCAGTTCTTC. Its protein is CASSQDSSTYNEQFF.

The chain uses TRBV5-1 and TRBJ1-5, with D perhaps TRBD1 (5 bases). The CDR3 consists of 13 residues. The germline gives CDR1 SGHRS, CDR2 YFSETQ. Deletions cut 0 bases from V and 9 bases from J, with 10 bases between. CDR3 amino acids: CASSLATGGPQHF. CDR3 DNA: TGCGCCAGCAGCTTGGCTACAGGCGGGCCCCAGCATTTT.

On this clonotype itself: Relative to the germline gene, one junction end is altered; a read error may explain this. The rearrangement joins TRBV10-3 to TRBJ2-3; 11 nucleotides line up with TRBD2. In germline, CDR1 is ENHRY, CDR2 SYGVKD. The CDR3 extends over 16 amino acids. This CDR3 is CAVRGGLAETTDTQYF. In nucleotides, the CDR3 is TGTGCCGTCAGGGGGGGACTAGCGGAGACCACAGATACGCAGTATTTT.

This clonotype was seen only a few times. The genes are TRBV2 and TRBJ2-7; 7 bases align to TRBD2. The CDR3 sequence is 15 residues long. With V trimmed by 5 bases and J by 0 bases, 7 bases remained unmatched. Looked up from germline, CDR1 is SNHLY and CDR2 is FYNNEI. The CDR3 nucleotides are TGTGCCAGCAGTAAGGGGACTACCCGCTCCTACGAGCAGTACTTC. It is translated as CASSKGTTRSYEQYF. Supplemented by reference TRBV2 and TRBJ2-7, the full variable domain reads EPEVTQTPSHQVTQMGQEVILRCVPISNHLYFYWYRQILGQKVEFLVSFYNNEISEKSEIFDDQFSVERPDGSNFTLKIRSTKLEDSAMYFCASSKGTTRSYEQYFGPGTRLTVT.

This chain joins TRBV20-1 and TRBJ1-6; no definite D call. This CDR3 comprises 18 residues. CDR1 is DFQATT, CDR2 SNEGSKA, per germline (reference sequence). V lost 6 bases and J lost 8, with 29 bases in between. CDR3 region: CSAPEGGLLTAWDSPLHF. CDR3 sequence (DNA): TGCAGTGCCCCTGAGGGAGGGCTTCTTACCGCATGGGATTCACCCCTCCACTTT.

This clonotype has a handful of counts. The chain has TRBV12-3 or TRBV12-4 and TRBJ2-3; 7 bases match TRBD2. The CDR3 is 16 residues long. The trim removed 3 bases at V and 7 bases at J, leaving 13 bases unmatched. The CDR3 DNA reads as TGTGCCAGCAGTTTTTCTCGGGGGGATTTCGCCCATACGCAGTATTTT. Protein: CASSFSRGDFAHTQYF.

This clonotype has just a few counts. The rearrangement uses TRBV4-1 and TRBJ2-1; TRBD1 is a possible D gene (6 bases). This CDR3 spans 13 amino acids. Trimming removed 3 bases from V and 8 bases from J, with 11 bases in between. Germline V gene lookup returns CDR1 MGHRA and CDR2 YSYEKL. CDR3 residues: CASSHNRADEQFF. The CDR3, as DNA: TGCGCCAGCAGCCATAACAGGGCCGATGAGCAGTTCTTC.

This clonotype has at least ten counts. The CDR3, as DNA: TGTGCCAGCAGCGTAGCTACAGACTACGAGCAGTACTTC. Its translation: CASSVATDYEQYF. The chain links TRBV9 to TRBJ2-7; D unclear. Trimming stripped 0 bases from V and 3 bases from J, with 7 bases between. CDR1 SGDLS and CDR2 YYNGEE come from the germline V gene. The CDR3 totals 13 residues.

The chain recombines TRBV5-1 with TRBJ2-5; tentative D call: TRBD1 (7 bases). The assigned J gene may be wrong: the sequence end matches TRBJ2-7 better. Germline CDR1 SGHRS, CDR2 YFSETQ. The CDR3 is 16 amino acids. Written as DNA, the CDR3 is TGCGCCAGCAGCTCGACAGGGAGGCCCAGAACCTACGAGCAGTACTTC. Its translation is CASSSTGRPRTYEQYF.

The rearrangement links TRBV28 to TRBJ2-2, with a possible D match to TRBD2 (6 bases). The CDR3 has 15 amino acids. Deletions cut 6 bases from V and 2 bases from J, with 13 bases between. Germline V gives CDR1 MDHEN, CDR2 SYDVKM. CDR3 coding DNA: TGTGCCAGCAGGTCCGGGACTCTAAACACCGGGGAGCTGTTTTTT. Translation: CASRSGTLNTGELFF.

This clonotype was observed a handful of times. The rearrangement uses TRBV20-1 and TRBJ1-2; TRBD1 agrees at 12 bases. The length of the CDR3 is 13 residues. V trimming: 4 bases; J trimming: 8 bases; junction bases outside the gene matches: 5. Germline lookup yields CDR1 DFQATT and CDR2 SNEGSKA (reference sequence). CDR3: CSAMGQGAVGYTF. CDR3 in DNA: TGCAGTGCTATGGGACAGGGGGCTGTCGGCTACACCTTC.

This clonotype was observed at least ten times. The V call is TRBV28, the J call TRBJ2-5; D is perhaps TRBD1 (6 bases). V dropped 2 bases and J dropped 4 bases, with 17 bases sitting between them. CDR3 length: 16 amino acids. Germline V gives CDR1 MDHEN, CDR2 SYDVKM. CDR3 sequence (DNA): TGTGCCAGCAGTTTAGGGTTAAGGGAACAGGGAGAGACCCAGTACTTC. Its translation: CASSLGLREQGETQYF. Drawing the rest from reference TRBV28 and TRBJ2-5, the complete variable domain is DVKVTQSSRYLVKRTGEKVFLECVQDMDHENMFWYRQDPGLGLRLIYFSYDVKMKEKGDIPEGYSVSREKKERFSLILESASTNQTSMYLCASSLGLREQGETQYFGPGTRLLVL.

The genes are TRBV6-1 and TRBJ2-4; TRBD2 agrees at 9 bases. The J call may be wrong; the DNA end is better matched by TRBJ2-7. Germline CDR1 MNHNS, CDR2 SASEGT. This CDR3 region has 17 residues. The CDR3 region is CASSRLFSGGSYYEQYF. The CDR3 DNA follows: TGTGCCAGCAGTCGCCTATTTAGCGGGGGTTCCTACTACGAGCAGTACTTC.

The chain carries TRBV24-1 and TRBJ2-5; D unclear. The CDR3 totals 15 residues. The V and J ends lost 3 bases and 0 bases respectively, with 10 bases between them. Germline CDR1 is KGHDR and CDR2 is SFDVKD. The CDR3 coding sequence is TGTGCCACCAGTGATCCCTCTGAGGACCAAGAGACCCAGTACTTC. Residues: CATSDPSEDQETQYF.

This clonotype appeared a few times. An end of the junction does not agree with germline; a read error may underlie this. This chain links TRBV9 with TRBJ2-5, with D possibly called TRBD1 or TRBD2 (5 bases each). CDR1 SGDLS and CDR2 YYNGEE come from the germline V gene. This CDR3 contains 13 residues. CDR3 in DNA: TGTGCCAACAGCGTAGGGACGTATGAGACCCAGTACTTC. Translated: CANSVGTYETQYF.

The rearrangement joins TRBV11-3 to TRBJ2-7, with D perhaps matching TRBD1 or TRBD2 (5 bases each). Germline loops: CDR1 SGHNT, CDR2 YENEEA. The CDR3 length is 16 residues. The V gene lost 1 base and the J gene lost 6 bases, with 19 bases spanning the gap. CDR3 in amino acids: CASSLVGRPGYGEQYF. The CDR3, as DNA: TGTGCCAGCAGCTTAGTGGGACGGCCCGGGTATGGCGAGCAGTACTTC.

The V and J genes are TRBV12-3 or TRBV12-4 and TRBJ2-1; TRBD2 agrees at 7 bases. CDR3 length equals 16 residues. With V trimmed by 6 bases and J by 5 bases, 13 bases remained unmatched. CDR3 bases: TGTGCCAGCAGCATCCTTGCCGGACTAGACAACAATGAGCAGTTCTTC. It specifies CASSILAGLDNNEQFF.

This clonotype was picked up a small number of times. This chain connects TRBV6-5 to TRBJ2-3; 10 nucleotides match TRBD1. This CDR3 contains 16 residues. Trimming cost V 6 bases and J 9 bases; bases outside gene matches: 15. CDR1 is MNHEY, CDR2 SVGAGI, per germline. The chain's CDR3 is CASSYLNPGTGATQYF. Written as DNA, the CDR3 is TGTGCCAGCAGCTACCTAAATCCCGGGACAGGGGCGACGCAGTATTTT.

J is TRBJ2-1 and V is TRBV28, with TRBD2 matching over 13 bases. Unmatched junction bases numbered 3, after V lost 5 bases and J lost 11 bases. Per the germline V gene, CDR1 is MDHEN and CDR2 is SYDVKM. This CDR3 region has 13 residues. The CDR3 DNA follows: TGTGCCAGCAGTCCGGGGACTAGCGGGAAGCAGTTCTTC. This encodes CASSPGTSGKQFF.

This clonotype showed up just a few times. The chain joins TRBV2 to TRBJ1-5, with D unclear. This CDR3 has 13 amino acids. Germline loops: CDR1 SNHLY, CDR2 FYNNEI. V lost 7 bases, J lost 3 bases, and 10 bases lay in between. CDR3 DNA sequence: TGTGCCAGCACCAAGGGTCCCAATCAGCCCCAGCATTTT. Translated, it gives CASTKGPNQPQHF. The whole variable domain, remainder taken from reference TRBV2 and TRBJ1-5, is EPEVTQTPSHQVTQMGQEVILRCVPISNHLYFYWYRQILGQKVEFLVSFYNNEISEKSEIFDDQFSVERPDGSNFTLKIRSTKLEDSAMYFCASTKGPNQPQHFGDGTRLSIL.

The chain carries TRBV12-3 or TRBV12-4 and TRBJ2-3, with D tentatively TRBD1 (6 bases). The V gene lost 3 bases and the J gene lost 4 bases, with 14 bases spanning the gap. The CDR3 loop spans 15 amino acids. The CDR3 here is CASSFAGESADTQYF. The CDR3 region has the DNA TGTGCCAGCAGTTTCGCAGGGGAGAGCGCAGATACGCAGTATTTT.

This clonotype was counted a few times. This chain uses TRBV6-2 or TRBV6-3 with TRBJ1-2; perhaps TRBD1 as D (6 bases). The CDR3 sequence is 14 residues long. The V gene's germline CDR1 is MNHEY and CDR2 SVGEGT. Trimming shortened V by 7 bases and J by 4 bases, and 16 bases separated the two germline ends. CDR3 sequence: CASTSDRRLYGYTF. In DNA form, the CDR3 reads TGTGCCAGCACCAGCGACAGGCGCCTCTATGGCTACACCTTC.

This clonotype was seen a handful of times. V usage is TRBV5-1 and J usage is TRBJ2-5; 12 bases agree with TRBD1. V dropped 2 bases and J dropped 4; count of bases not matched to a gene: 12. CDR3 size: 18 residues. Germline CDR1 and CDR2: SGHRS and YFSETQ. The CDR3 is CASSFLGTGGHRRETQYF. CDR3 in DNA: TGCGCCAGCAGCTTTTTAGGGACAGGGGGCCATCGGAGAGAGACCCAGTACTTC.

The chain uses TRBV6-2 or TRBV6-3 and TRBJ2-7, with 7 bases aligning to TRBD1. Looked up from germline, CDR1 is MNHEY and CDR2 is SVGEGT. V lost 7 bases and J lost 0; bases outside the gene matches: 6. The CDR3 spans 14 residues. The CDR3 sequence is CASIRGQNSYEQYF. CDR3 in DNA: TGTGCCAGCATTAGGGGACAGAACTCCTACGAGCAGTACTTC.

V and J are TRBV14 and TRBJ1-1; D remains unclear. Germline assignment: CDR1 SGHDN and CDR2 FVKESK. CDR3 length equals 14 residues. V shed 1 base and J shed 3 bases, with 9 bases lying between them. The CDR3 DNA is TGTGCCAGCAGCCAAGTATGGAGAGACACTGAAGCTTTCTTT. Protein: CASSQVWRDTEAFF.

This clonotype was found a few times. The chain joins TRBV4-3 to TRBJ2-1; a weak D match, TRBD2 (6 bases). The V end was cut by 0 bases, the J end by 2 bases, with 14 bases between. The CDR3 sequence is 17 residues long. The germline V gene encodes CDR1 LGHNA and CDR2 YSLEER. Written as DNA, the CDR3 is TGCGCCAGCAGCCAAGATGGGTCGCGGGGAACCTACAATGAGCAGTTCTTC. Residues: CASSQDGSRGTYNEQFF.

This chain connects TRBV29-1 to TRBJ2-1; 8 nucleotides agree with TRBD2. The CDR3 runs 12 residues. V trimming: 1 base; J trimming: 9 bases; junction bases outside the gene matches: 2. Per germline, CDR1 SQVTM and CDR2 ANQGSEA. The DNA of the CDR3 is TGCAGCGTTGAAGTAGCGGGGACTGAGCAGTTCTTC. It yields the protein CSVEVAGTEQFF.